This T cell receptor (beta chain) was captured by sequencing in a study of CD8+CD57+ T cells in acquired aplastic anemia. About the study: Sorting CD4+ and CD8+ cells gave DNA averaging approximately 3 ug.

Genomic DNA acted as the template from which TCR beta VDJ combination and CDR3 sequence profiling were carried out. TCRdb called the reads again in MiXCR, with one record for every CDR3 protein. The table has just over 400,000 distinct CDR3 sequences, 60% to 80% seen once. Germline CDR1 reads SGDLS; CDR2 reads YYNGEE. The CDR3 totals 14 residues. The V gene lost 2 bases and the J gene lost 13 bases, with 22 bases spanning the gap. The source of this sequence is a human donor in good health, serving as a control. The sequencing sample was made of sorted CD4+, CD8+, or CD8+CD57+ T cells (not recorded which) from PBMCs. The chain couples TRBV9 to TRBJ2-7; tentative D call: TRBD2 (5 bases). The CDR3, as DNA: TGTGCCAGCAGCGTGACCGGGGATACGCAGTATTTTTACTTC. Its translation is CASSVTGDTQYFYF.